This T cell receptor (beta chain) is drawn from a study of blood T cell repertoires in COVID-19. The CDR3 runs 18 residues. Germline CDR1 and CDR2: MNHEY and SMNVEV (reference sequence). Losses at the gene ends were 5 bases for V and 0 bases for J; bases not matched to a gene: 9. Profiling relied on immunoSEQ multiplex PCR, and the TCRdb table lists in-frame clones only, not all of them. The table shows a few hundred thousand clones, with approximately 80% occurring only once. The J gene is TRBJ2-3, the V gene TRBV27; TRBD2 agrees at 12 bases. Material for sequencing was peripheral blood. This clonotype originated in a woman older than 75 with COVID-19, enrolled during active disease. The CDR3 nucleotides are TGTGCCAGCAGTCCGGCTAGCGGGGGGGCTTGGAGCACAGATACGCAGTATTTT. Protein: CASSPASGGAWSTDTQYF.